The clone carrying this T cell receptor beta chain was detected only a few times. What it binds is not known. This sample is drawn from a study of T cells after yellow fever vaccination. General study findings and limits: Across the CD4 and CD8 compartments, a small share of clonotypes was present in both. Weaker overall was a secondary response that nonetheless peaked faster, on day 5 versus 15. Primary-vaccination clones mostly resurfaced post-booster (nearly 97% CD4, roughly 90% CD8). Abundant clonotypes from the bulk population could get into FACS-sorted repertoires as contaminants.

One entry per CDR3 protein, called by TCRdb with MiXCR from the 5' RACE reads. Of some 500,000 distinct CDR3 sequences detected, about 13% appear once; the ten largest clones hold more than 13%. The V segment lost 8 bases and the J segment 5 bases; nucleotides outside the gene matches: 12. The CDR3 spans 16 residues. This specimen was PBMCs, taken on the day of the yellow fever booster vaccination. This TCR was recovered from a man younger than 45 who received the YFV17D yellow fever vaccine. The chain carries TRBV12-3 or TRBV12-4 and TRBJ2-1, with 10 bases lining up with TRBD2. The CDR3 coding sequence is TGTGCCAGCGCGAGTAGGGGGACTAGCGTAAACAATGAGCAGTTCTTC. It specifies CASASRGTSVNNEQFF.